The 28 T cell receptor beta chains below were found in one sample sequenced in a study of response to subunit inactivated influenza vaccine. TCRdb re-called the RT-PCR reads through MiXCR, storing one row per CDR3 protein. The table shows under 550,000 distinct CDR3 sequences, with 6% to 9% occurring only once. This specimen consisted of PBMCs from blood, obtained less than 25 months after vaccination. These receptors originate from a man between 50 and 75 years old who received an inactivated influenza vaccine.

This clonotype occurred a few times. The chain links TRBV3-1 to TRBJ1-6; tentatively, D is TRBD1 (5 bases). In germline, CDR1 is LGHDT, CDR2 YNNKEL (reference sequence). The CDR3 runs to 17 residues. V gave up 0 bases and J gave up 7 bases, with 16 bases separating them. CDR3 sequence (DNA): TGTGCCAGCAGCCAAGATGTGTGGGCGACAGACAATTCACCCCTCCACTTT. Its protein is CASSQDVWATDNSPLHF.

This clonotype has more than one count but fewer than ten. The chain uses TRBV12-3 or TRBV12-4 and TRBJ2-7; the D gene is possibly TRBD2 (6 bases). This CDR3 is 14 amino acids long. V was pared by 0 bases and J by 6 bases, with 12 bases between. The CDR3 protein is CASSLASGRGEQYF. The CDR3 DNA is TGTGCCAGCAGTTTAGCCAGCGGGCGCGGCGAGCAGTACTTC.

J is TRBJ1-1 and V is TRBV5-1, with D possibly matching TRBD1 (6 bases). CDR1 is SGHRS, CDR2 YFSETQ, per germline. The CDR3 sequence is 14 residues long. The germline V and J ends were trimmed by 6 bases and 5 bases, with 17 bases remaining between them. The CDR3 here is CASIFTQGETEAFF. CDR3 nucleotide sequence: TGCGCCAGCATCTTTACACAGGGTGAGACTGAAGCTTTCTTT.

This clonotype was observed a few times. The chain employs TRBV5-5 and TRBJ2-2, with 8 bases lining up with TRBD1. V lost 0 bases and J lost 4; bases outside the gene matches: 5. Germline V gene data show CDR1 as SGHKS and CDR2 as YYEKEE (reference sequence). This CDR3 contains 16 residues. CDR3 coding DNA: TGTGCCAGCAGCTTGGAGCGCAGGGGGCCCACCGGGGAGCTGTTTTTT. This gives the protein CASSLERRGPTGELFF.

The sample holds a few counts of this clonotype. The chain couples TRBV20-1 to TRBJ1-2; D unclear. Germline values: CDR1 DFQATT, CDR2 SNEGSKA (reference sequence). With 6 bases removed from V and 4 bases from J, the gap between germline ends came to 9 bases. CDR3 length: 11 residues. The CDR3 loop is CSAWAGYGYTF. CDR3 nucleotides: TGCAGTGCGTGGGCCGGCTATGGCTACACCTTC.

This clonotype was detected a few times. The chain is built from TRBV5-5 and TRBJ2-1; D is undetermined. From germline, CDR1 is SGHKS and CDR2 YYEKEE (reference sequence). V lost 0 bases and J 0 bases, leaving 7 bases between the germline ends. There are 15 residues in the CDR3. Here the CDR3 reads CASSLVPVSYNEQFF. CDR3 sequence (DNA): TGTGCCAGCAGCTTGGTCCCTGTCTCCTACAATGAGCAGTTCTTC.

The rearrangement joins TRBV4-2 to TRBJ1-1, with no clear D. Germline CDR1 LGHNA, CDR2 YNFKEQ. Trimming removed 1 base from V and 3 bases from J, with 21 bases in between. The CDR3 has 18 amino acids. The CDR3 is CASSQGLNLLMWDTEAFF. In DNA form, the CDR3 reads TGTGCCAGCAGCCAAGGCCTTAATCTCCTGATGTGGGACACTGAAGCTTTCTTT.

The CDR3 DNA reads as TGCGCCAGCAGTGATTGGGTCGATGAAAAACTGTTTTTT. It encodes CASSDWVDEKLFF. V is TRBV10-2 and J is TRBJ1-4; D remains unclear. V shed 3 bases and J shed 6 bases, with 8 bases lying between them. The CDR3 loop spans 13 amino acids. CDR1 and CDR2 (germline): WSHSY, SAAADI.

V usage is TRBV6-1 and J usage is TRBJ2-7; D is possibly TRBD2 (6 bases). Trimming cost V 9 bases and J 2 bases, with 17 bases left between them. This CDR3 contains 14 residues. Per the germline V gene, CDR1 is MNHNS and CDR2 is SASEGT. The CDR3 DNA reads TGTGCCAGTGGAGGGCGGGGTGGGACCTACGAGCAGTACTTC. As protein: CASGGRGGTYEQYF.

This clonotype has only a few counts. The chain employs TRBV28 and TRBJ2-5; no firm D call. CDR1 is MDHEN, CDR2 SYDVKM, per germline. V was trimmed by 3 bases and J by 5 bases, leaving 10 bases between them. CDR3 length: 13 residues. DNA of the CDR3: TGTGCCAGCAGTTTTCTCCTGGGTGAGACCCAGTACTTC. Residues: CASSFLLGETQYF.

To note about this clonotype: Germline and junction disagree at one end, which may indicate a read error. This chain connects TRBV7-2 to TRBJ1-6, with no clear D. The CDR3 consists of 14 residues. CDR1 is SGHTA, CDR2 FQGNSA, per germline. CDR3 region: CASSPQSGDSPIHF. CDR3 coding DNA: TGTGCCAGCAGCCCTCAGTCCGGGGATTCACCCATCCACTTT.

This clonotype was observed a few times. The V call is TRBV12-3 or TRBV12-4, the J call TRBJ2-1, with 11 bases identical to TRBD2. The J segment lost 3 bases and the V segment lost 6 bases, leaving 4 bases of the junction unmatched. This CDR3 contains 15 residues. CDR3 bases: TGTGCCAGCAGAATAGCGGGGGGGAACTACAATGAGCAGTTCTTC. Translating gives CASRIAGGNYNEQFF.

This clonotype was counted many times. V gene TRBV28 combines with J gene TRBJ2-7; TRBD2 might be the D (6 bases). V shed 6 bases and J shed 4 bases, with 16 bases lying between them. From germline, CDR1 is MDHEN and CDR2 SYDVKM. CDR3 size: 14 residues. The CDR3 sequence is CASSQRRGLYEQYF. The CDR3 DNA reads TGTGCCAGCAGCCAAAGGAGGGGCCTGTACGAGCAGTACTTC.

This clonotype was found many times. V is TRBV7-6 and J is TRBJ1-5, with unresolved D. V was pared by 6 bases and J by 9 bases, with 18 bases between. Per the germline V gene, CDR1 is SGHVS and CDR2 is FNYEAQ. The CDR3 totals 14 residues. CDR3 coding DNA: TGTGCCAGCAGTCCCCGTGCCAGTCAAGGGCCCCAGCATTTT. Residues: CASSPRASQGPQHF.

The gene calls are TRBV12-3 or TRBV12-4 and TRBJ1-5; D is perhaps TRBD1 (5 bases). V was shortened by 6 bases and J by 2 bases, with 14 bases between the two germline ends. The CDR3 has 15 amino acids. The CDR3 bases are TGTGCCAGCAGCCCGCCAGGGCTTGGCAATCAGCCCCAGCATTTT. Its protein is CASSPPGLGNQPQHF.

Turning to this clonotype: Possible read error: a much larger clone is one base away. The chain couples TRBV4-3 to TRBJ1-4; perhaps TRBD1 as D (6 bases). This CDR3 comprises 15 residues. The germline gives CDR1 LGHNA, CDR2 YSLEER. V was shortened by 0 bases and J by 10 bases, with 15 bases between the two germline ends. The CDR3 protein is CASSQEFQGIVKLFF. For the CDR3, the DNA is TGCGCCAGCAGCCAAGAGTTCCAGGGGATCGTAAAACTGTTTTTT.

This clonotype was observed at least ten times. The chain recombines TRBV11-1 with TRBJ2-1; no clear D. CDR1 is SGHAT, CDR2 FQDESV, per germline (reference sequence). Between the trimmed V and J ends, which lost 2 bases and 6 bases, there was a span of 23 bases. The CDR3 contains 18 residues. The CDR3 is CASSLLLILGKSSNEQFF. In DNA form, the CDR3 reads TGTGCCAGCAGCTTATTATTAATCTTGGGGAAATCTTCCAATGAGCAGTTCTTC.

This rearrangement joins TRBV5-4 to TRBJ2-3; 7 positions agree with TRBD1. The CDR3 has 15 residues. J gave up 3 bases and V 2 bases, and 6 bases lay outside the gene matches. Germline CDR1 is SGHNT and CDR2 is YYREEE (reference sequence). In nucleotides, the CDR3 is TGTGCCAGCAGCTTTCAGGGGGTTGGGACAGATACGCAGTATTTT. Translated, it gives CASSFQGVGTDTQYF.

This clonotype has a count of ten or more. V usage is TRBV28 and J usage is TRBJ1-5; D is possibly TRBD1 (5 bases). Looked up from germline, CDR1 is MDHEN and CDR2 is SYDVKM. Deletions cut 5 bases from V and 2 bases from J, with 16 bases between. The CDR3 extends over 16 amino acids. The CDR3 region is CASSPNLGRGNQPQHF. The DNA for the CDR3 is TGTGCCAGCAGTCCCAATTTGGGGCGCGGCAATCAGCCCCAGCATTTT.

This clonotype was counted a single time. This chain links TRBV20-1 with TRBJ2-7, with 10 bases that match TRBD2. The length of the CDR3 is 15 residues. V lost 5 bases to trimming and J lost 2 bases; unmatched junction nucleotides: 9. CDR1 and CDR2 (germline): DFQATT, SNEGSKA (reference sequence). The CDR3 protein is CSAAGLAVSPYEQYF. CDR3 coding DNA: TGCAGTGCTGCTGGACTAGCGGTGAGCCCCTACGAGCAGTACTTC.

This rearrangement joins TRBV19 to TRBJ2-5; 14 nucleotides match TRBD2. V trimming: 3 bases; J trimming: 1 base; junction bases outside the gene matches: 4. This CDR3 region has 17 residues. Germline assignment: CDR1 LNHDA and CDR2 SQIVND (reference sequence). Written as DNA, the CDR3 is TGTGCCAGTAGTATCGGGACTAGCGGGAGTACCCAAGAGACCCAGTACTTC. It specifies CASSIGTSGSTQETQYF.

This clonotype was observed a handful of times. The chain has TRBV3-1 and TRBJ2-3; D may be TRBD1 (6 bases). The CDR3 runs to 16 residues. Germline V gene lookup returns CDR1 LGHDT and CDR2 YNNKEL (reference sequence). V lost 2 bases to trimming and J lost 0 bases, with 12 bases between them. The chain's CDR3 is CASSQTGTRSTDTQYF. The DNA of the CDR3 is TGTGCCAGCAGCCAAACCGGGACACGAAGCACAGATACGCAGTATTTT.

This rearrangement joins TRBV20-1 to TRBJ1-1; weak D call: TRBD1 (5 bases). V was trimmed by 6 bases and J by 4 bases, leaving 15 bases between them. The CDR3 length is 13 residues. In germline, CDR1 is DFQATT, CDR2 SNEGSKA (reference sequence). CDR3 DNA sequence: TGCAGTGCCAGGCACGGGGGAGCCACTGAAGCTTTCTTT. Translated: CSARHGGATEAFF.

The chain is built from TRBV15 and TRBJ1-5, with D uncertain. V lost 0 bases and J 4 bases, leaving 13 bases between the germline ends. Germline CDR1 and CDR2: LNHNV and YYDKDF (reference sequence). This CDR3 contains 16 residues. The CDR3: CATSRDLAGNNQPQHF. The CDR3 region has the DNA TGTGCCACCAGCAGAGATCTCGCGGGTAATAATCAGCCCCAGCATTTT. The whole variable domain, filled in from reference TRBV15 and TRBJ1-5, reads DAMVIQNPRYQVTQFGKPVTLSCSQTLNHNVMYWYQQKSSQAPKLLFHYYDKDFNNEADTPDNFQSRRPNTSFCFLDIRSPGLGDTAMYLCATSRDLAGNNQPQHFGDGTRLSIL.

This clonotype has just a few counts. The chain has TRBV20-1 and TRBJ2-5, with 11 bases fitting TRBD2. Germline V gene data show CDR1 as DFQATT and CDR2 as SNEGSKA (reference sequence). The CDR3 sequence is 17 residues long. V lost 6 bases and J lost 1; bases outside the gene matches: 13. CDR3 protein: CSARASGGPNRQETQYF. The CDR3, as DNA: TGCAGTGCGCGTGCTAGCGGGGGGCCCAATCGCCAAGAGACCCAGTACTTC.

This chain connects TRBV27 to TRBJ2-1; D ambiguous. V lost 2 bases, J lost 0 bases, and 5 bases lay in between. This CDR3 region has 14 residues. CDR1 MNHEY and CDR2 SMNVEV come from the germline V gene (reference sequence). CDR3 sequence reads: CASSLMSSYNEQFF. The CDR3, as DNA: TGTGCCAGCAGTTTAATGAGCTCCTACAATGAGCAGTTCTTC.

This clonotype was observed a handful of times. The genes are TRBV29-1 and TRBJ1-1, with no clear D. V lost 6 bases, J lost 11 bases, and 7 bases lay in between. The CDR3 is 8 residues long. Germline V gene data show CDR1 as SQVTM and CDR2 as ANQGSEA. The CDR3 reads CSVDQAFF. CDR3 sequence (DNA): TGCAGCGTCGATCAGGCTTTCTTT. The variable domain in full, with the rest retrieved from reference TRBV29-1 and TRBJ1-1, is SAVISQKPSRDICQRGTSLTIQCQVDSQVTMMFWYRQQPGQSLTLIATANQGSEATYESGFVIDKFPISRPNLTFSTLTVSNMSPEDSSIYLCSVDQAFFGQGTRLTVV.

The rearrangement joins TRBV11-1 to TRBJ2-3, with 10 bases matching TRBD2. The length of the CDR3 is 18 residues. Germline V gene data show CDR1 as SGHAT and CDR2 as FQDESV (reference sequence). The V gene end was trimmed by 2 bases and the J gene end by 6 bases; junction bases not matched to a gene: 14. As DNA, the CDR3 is TGTGCCAGCAGCTTACCGCGACTAGCGGGCGATCTTACGGATACGCAGTATTTT. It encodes CASSLPRLAGDLTDTQYF. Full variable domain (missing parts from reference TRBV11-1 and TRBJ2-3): EAEVAQSPRYKITEKSQAVAFWCDPISGHATLYWYRQILGQGPELLVQFQDESVVDDSQLPKDRFSAERLKGVDSTLKIQPAELGDSAMYLCASSLPRLAGDLTDTQYFGPGTRLTVL.